One sample yielded the 26 T cell receptor beta chains listed below, sequenced in a study of T cell repertoires in aging, cancer and after chemotherapy (dated by TCRdb to between 2017 and 2020). The sequencer listed for this sample is Illumina MiSeq. Using a mixed TRB-A/B primer pool, multiplex touch-down PCR amplified rearranged TRB sequences covering the V, D and J segments. TCRdb reprocessing: public reads trimmed at Q25 with fastp, clones called with MiXCR, in-frame beta chains kept. Each CDR3 protein appears once, grouped with its most common genes and DNA. The sample table shows about 12,000 distinct CDR3 sequences, and just over 30% are seen once. About 9.5% of the sample is taken by the ten largest. TCR beta rearrangements were amplified from genomic DNA extracted from peripheral blood rather than from sorted cells or RNA. Sequenced: blood. These receptors all stem from a human donor in good health. The donor label of this sample is uncertain.

This chain connects TRBV27 to TRBJ2-7; D is perhaps TRBD1 or TRBD2 (6 bases each). Germline loops: CDR1 MNHEY, CDR2 SMNVEV (reference sequence). The germline V and J ends were trimmed by 5 bases and 1 base, with 12 bases remaining between them. The CDR3 consists of 14 residues. The DNA of the CDR3 is TGTGCCAGCAGTCCGGGGGCAAGGTCCTACGAGCAGTACTTC. It yields the protein CASSPGARSYEQYF.

The J gene is TRBJ1-4, the V gene TRBV12-3 or TRBV12-4, with 8 bases matching TRBD1. Trimming took 2 bases from V and 8 from J; bases not matched to a gene: 4. The CDR3 totals 14 residues. The CDR3 nucleotides are TGTGCCAGCAGTTTACGACAGGGGCGGGAAAAACTGTTTTTT. This sequence encodes CASSLRQGREKLFF.

By its share, this clonotype is medium-sized. This sequence joins TRBV18 and TRBJ2-2; D is unresolved. In germline, CDR1 is KGHSH, CDR2 LQKENI. V was clipped by 1 base and J by 3 bases, with 3 bases between them. The CDR3 consists of 13 residues. The CDR3 sequence is CASSPRDTGELFF. CDR3 bases: TGTGCCAGCTCACCACGCGACACCGGGGAGCTGTTTTTT.

The genes are TRBV20-1 and TRBJ1-1, with no clear D. Trimming removed 0 bases from V and 1 base from J, with 9 bases in between. Germline CDR1 is DFQATT and CDR2 is SNEGSKA (reference sequence). CDR3 length equals 14 residues. CDR3 in amino acids: CSARDPGRNTEAFF. As DNA, the CDR3 is TGCAGTGCTAGAGACCCGGGTCGGAACACTGAAGCTTTCTTT.

V usage is TRBV7-6 and J usage is TRBJ2-2; possibly TRBD2 for D (5 bases). The CDR3 contains 16 residues. Germline V gives CDR1 SGHVS, CDR2 FNYEAQ. The ends were cut back, 0 bases at V and 5 bases at J, with 13 bases in the middle. CDR3 protein: CASSLASRAWTGELFF. DNA for the CDR3: TGTGCCAGCAGCTTAGCCTCGAGGGCTTGGACCGGGGAGCTGTTTTTT.

In its sample, this clonotype was seen a few times. This rearrangement joins TRBV19 to TRBJ2-3; TRBD2 might be the D (7 bases). Per germline, CDR1 LNHDA and CDR2 SQIVND (reference sequence). Trimming cost V 8 bases and J 2 bases, with 14 bases left between them. There are 14 residues in the CDR3. The CDR3 region is CASDRGGYTDTQYF. The CDR3 DNA reads TGTGCCAGTGATCGCGGGGGCTACACAGATACGCAGTATTTT.

This clonotype was picked up one time. The chain links TRBV7-6 to TRBJ2-7; the match to TRBD2 covers 12 bases. V lost 5 bases to trimming and J lost 5 bases; unmatched junction nucleotides: 7. This CDR3 is 15 amino acids long. In germline, CDR1 is SGHVS, CDR2 FNYEAQ. CDR3 in amino acids: CASSLLAGGLDEQYF. For the CDR3, the DNA is TGTGCCAGCAGCCTCCTAGCGGGGGGGCTGGACGAGCAGTACTTC.

The chain combines TRBV5-1 with TRBJ1-5; D is unresolved. The CDR3 is 14 amino acids. Germline-derived CDR1 and CDR2 are SGHRS and YFSETQ. V lost 5 bases and J 3 bases, leaving 12 bases between the germline ends. CDR3 protein: CASRPDVSNQPQHF. As DNA, the CDR3 is TGCGCCAGCAGACCGGACGTATCCAATCAGCCCCAGCATTTT.

Judged by abundance, this clonotype is medium-sized (0.01 to 0.1%). In DNA, the CDR3 is TGTGCCAGCAGCCCAGACCCGGGGAGGTCAGATACGCAGTATTTT. Residues: CASSPDPGRSDTQYF. The V gene is TRBV7-6, the J gene TRBJ2-3; possibly TRBD2 for D (6 bases). Trimming took off 5 bases at V and 4 bases at J, with 16 bases between the two ends. The germline CDR1 and CDR2 sequences are SGHVS and FNYEAQ. The CDR3 totals 15 residues. Based on the CDR3 plus reference TRBV7-6 and TRBJ2-3, the full variable domain is GAGVSQSPRYKVTKRGQDVALRCDPISGHVSLYWYRQALGQGPEFLTYFNYEAQQDKSGLPNDRFSAERPEGSISTLTIQRTEQRDSAMYRCASSPDPGRSDTQYFGPGTRLTVL.

V gene TRBV10-1 combines with J gene TRBJ2-3, with TRBD2 matching 13 bases. The V gene's germline CDR1 is WNHNN and CDR2 SYGVQD (reference sequence). The CDR3 contains 20 residues. V was pared by 6 bases and J by 0 bases, with 15 bases of the junction left unmatched. Here the CDR3 DNA reads TGCGCCAGCAGCCACGGACTAGCGGGGGCCGGGATGTCGAGCACAGATACGCAGTATTTT. Protein: CASSHGLAGAGMSSTDTQYF.

This clonotype showed up just a few times. The chain recombines TRBV5-4 with TRBJ2-7; a weak D match, TRBD1 (5 bases). CDR3 size: 14 residues. CDR1 and CDR2 (germline): SGHNT, YYREEE (reference sequence). V was shortened by 0 bases and J by 6 bases, with 13 bases between the two germline ends. Written as DNA, the CDR3 is TGTGCCAGCAGCTTGGCTGGGGCCCCTGGCGAGCAGTACTTC. Translated: CASSLAGAPGEQYF.

The chain joins TRBV13 to TRBJ2-7, with 8 bases identical to TRBD1. Germline loops: CDR1 PRHDT, CDR2 FYEKMQ (reference sequence). V lost 5 bases to trimming and J lost 0 bases; unmatched junction nucleotides: 9. The CDR3 totals 16 residues. CDR3 loop: CASSPRTGSGSYEQYF. CDR3 DNA: TGTGCCAGCAGCCCCCGGACAGGGTCGGGCTCCTACGAGCAGTACTTC.

Here the CDR3 reads CASSSGNWNTEAFF. As DNA, the CDR3 is TGTGCCAGCAGTTCCGGGAATTGGAACACTGAAGCTTTCTTT. The chain carries TRBV6-5 and TRBJ1-1; unclear D gene. There are 14 residues in the CDR3. The germline V gene has CDR1 MNHEY and CDR2 SVGAGI. Trimming pared 4 bases from V and 1 base from J, leaving 10 bases between.

V is TRBV27 and J is TRBJ1-2; D may be TRBD1 (6 bases). There are 16 residues in the CDR3. CDR1 is MNHEY, CDR2 SMNVEV, per germline (reference sequence). Trimming stripped 5 bases from V and 5 bases from J, with 21 bases between. The CDR3 DNA sequence: TGTGCCAGCAGTCCCCTGGACAGAGGGCTTTCGTATGGCTACACCTTC. Translation gives CASSPLDRGLSYGYTF.

This rearrangement joins TRBV20-1 to TRBJ2-5, with D hard to call. V lost 6 bases to trimming and J lost 12 bases, with 20 bases between them. CDR3 size: 12 residues. Germline-derived CDR1 and CDR2 are DFQATT and SNEGSKA (reference sequence). CDR3 residues: CSARPLSGPKYF. CDR3 DNA sequence: TGCAGTGCCCGCCCACTGTCGGGCCCAAAGTACTTC.

This clonotype was seen more than once but under ten times. This chain joins TRBV27 and TRBJ2-7; D is undetermined. V lost 6 bases, J lost 3 bases, and 21 bases lay in between. The CDR3 spans 16 residues. CDR1 and CDR2 from the germline V gene are MNHEY and SMNVEV (reference sequence). The CDR3 DNA is TGTGCCAGCAGGCGTGGACCTTACCCCGATCACTACGAGCAGTACTTC. Translating gives CASRRGPYPDHYEQYF.

This sequence joins TRBV11-1 and TRBJ1-2, with TRBD1 matching 9 bases. J gave up 6 bases and V 5 bases, and 13 bases lay outside the gene matches. CDR3 length: 16 amino acids. Germline lookup yields CDR1 SGHAT and CDR2 FQDESV (reference sequence). For the CDR3, the DNA is TGTGCCAGCAGCCAAGCCGGGACAGGGATCCGTAATGGCTACACCTTC. As protein: CASSQAGTGIRNGYTF.

This chain connects TRBV5-5 to TRBJ2-3, with 15 bases matching TRBD2. Losses at the gene ends were 4 bases for V and 11 bases for J; bases not matched to a gene: 5. Germline V gene data show CDR1 as SGHKS and CDR2 as YYEKEE (reference sequence). The CDR3 loop spans 14 amino acids. The CDR3 DNA is TGTGCCAGCAGCCCACGGACTAGCGGGGGGGAGCAGTATTTT. As protein: CASSPRTSGGEQYF.

CDR3 region: CSAPQGGNQPQHF. CDR3 sequence (DNA): TGCAGTGCTCCACAGGGTGGCAATCAGCCCCAGCATTTT. This chain connects TRBV20-1 to TRBJ1-5, with a possible D match to TRBD1 (6 bases). The CDR3 has 13 amino acids. Germline V gene data show CDR1 as DFQATT and CDR2 as SNEGSKA (reference sequence). Trimming took 5 bases from V and 2 from J, leaving 10 bases between them.

In its sample, this clonotype was seen a few times. V and J are TRBV15 and TRBJ1-2; D uncertain. Germline CDR1 reads LNHNV; CDR2 reads YYDKDF (reference sequence). Between the trimmed V and J ends, which lost 3 bases and 7 bases, there was a span of 15 bases. This CDR3 has 14 amino acids. The CDR3 loop is CATSSRAKLPGYTF. CDR3 nucleotides: TGTGCCACCAGCAGCCGGGCCAAGCTCCCTGGCTACACCTTC.

This clonotype was detected only a few times. This chain connects TRBV10-3 to TRBJ1-2; 9 bases align to TRBD1. This CDR3 has 14 residues. Trimming at V came to 8 bases and at J to 3 bases, leaving 7 bases not matched to a gene. The germline V gene encodes CDR1 ENHRY and CDR2 SYGVKD. CDR3 DNA sequence: TGTGCCATCCGAGGGGACAGGGACGACTATGGCTACACCTTC. Its protein is CAIRGDRDDYGYTF.

The chain uses TRBV12-3 or TRBV12-4 and TRBJ2-1; D unresolved. The CDR3 loop spans 13 amino acids. Trimming cost V 8 bases and J 3 bases, with 11 bases left between them. CDR3 region: CASWQVSYNEQFF. The CDR3 DNA is TGTGCCAGCTGGCAGGTTAGCTACAATGAGCAGTTCTTC.

This clonotype was found a few times. V gene TRBV6-5 combines with J gene TRBJ2-5, with 8 bases identical to TRBD2. The CDR3 is 18 residues long. The germline CDR1 and CDR2 sequences are MNHEY and SVGAGI. With V trimmed by 6 bases and J by 5 bases, 20 bases remained unmatched. The CDR3 nucleotides are TGTGCCAGCAGCCTCCTTTCAAGCGGGGGATTCGGGGGGGAGACCCAGTACTTC. Residues: CASSLLSSGGFGGETQYF.

This clonotype showed up just a few times. In nucleotides, the CDR3 is TGTGCCAGTAAAGAGAGTGCCTTATTTAACACTGAAGCTTTCTTT. It is translated as CASKESALFNTEAFF. This sequence joins TRBV19 and TRBJ1-1; D is ambiguous. The germline V gene has CDR1 LNHDA and CDR2 SQIVND (reference sequence). This CDR3 is built from 15 residues. V dropped 7 bases and J dropped 2 bases, with 17 bases sitting between them.

The table lists this clonotype with a few counts. This sequence joins TRBV6-5 and TRBJ2-1; D is perhaps TRBD1 or TRBD2 (6 bases each). Germline CDR1 is MNHEY and CDR2 is SVGAGI. This CDR3 is 15 amino acids long. Trimming took 0 bases from V and 8 from J, leaving 14 bases between them. CDR3 sequence reads: CASSYSTGGLDEQFF. The CDR3 DNA follows: TGTGCCAGCAGTTACTCGACCGGGGGCTTGGATGAGCAGTTCTTC.

This clonotype has only a few counts. The V call is TRBV4-2, the J call TRBJ1-5, with D uncertain. This CDR3 has 15 amino acids. Germline values: CDR1 LGHNA, CDR2 YNFKEQ. Between the trimmed V and J ends, which lost 4 bases and 0 bases, there was a span of 10 bases. The CDR3 here is CASSPETSSNQPQHF. For the CDR3, the DNA is TGTGCCAGCAGCCCGGAGACGAGTAGCAATCAGCCCCAGCATTTT.